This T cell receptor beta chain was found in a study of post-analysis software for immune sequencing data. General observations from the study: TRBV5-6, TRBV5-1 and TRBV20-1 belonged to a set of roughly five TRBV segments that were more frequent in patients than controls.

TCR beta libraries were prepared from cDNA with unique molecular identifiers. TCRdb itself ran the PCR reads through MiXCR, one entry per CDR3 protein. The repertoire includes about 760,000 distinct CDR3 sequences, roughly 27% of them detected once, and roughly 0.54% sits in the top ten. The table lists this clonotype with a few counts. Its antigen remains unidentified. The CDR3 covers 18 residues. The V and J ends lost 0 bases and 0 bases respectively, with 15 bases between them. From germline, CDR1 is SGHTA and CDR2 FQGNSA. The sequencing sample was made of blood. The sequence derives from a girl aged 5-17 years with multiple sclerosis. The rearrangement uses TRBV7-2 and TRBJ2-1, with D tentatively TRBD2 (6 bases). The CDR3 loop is CASSLAPGIAVSYNEQFF. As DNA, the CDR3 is TGTGCCAGCAGCTTAGCCCCCGGGATAGCGGTCTCCTACAATGAGCAGTTCTTC.